A selection of T cell receptor beta chains follows, all from one sample in a study of identical twins. TCRdb re-analysed the 5' RACE reads in MiXCR, keeping a single row per CDR3 protein. Here the sample spans around 550,000 distinct CDR3 sequences, 13% to 15% being singletons. The sample was also linked to a second study, of yellow fever vaccine responses in identical twins.

Sequenced sample: CD4+ T cells sorted from blood. The receptors stem from a young woman in good health. Each CDR3 is given with its conserved first and last residue. The D gene is left open where the match is weak. A row's size may be missing; if present it is once, few, many or a size class.

abundance	d_gene	v_gene	len	j_gene	CDR3nt	CDR3aa
many	NA	TRBV7-2	16	TRBJ2-1	TGTGCCAGCAGCCCTCGGCAGGGGAGCTCCTACAATGAGCAGTTCTTC	CASSPRQGSSYNEQFF
NA	NA	TRBV5-1	17	TRBJ2-2	TGCGCCAGCAGCTTTTTGCGCGGGGCCACGAACACCGGGGAGCTGTTTTTT	CASSFLRGATNTGELFF
NA	TRBD1	TRBV20-1	14	TRBJ1-4	TGCAGTGCAAACAGACAGGGGGCCGGTGAAAAACTGTTTTTT	CSANRQGAGEKLFF
NA	NA	TRBV12-3/TRBV12-4	13	TRBJ1-1	TGTGCCAGCAGTTTCGGGGCTGGCACTGAAGCTTTCTTT	CASSFGAGTEAFF
few	TRBD1	TRBV10-2	15	TRBJ1-6	TGCGCCAGCACCCGGACAGGGGACTATAATTCACCCCTCCACTTT	CASTRTGDYNSPLHF
few	NA	TRBV4-1	15	TRBJ2-1	TGCGCCAGCAGCTCGCAGATTACCTCCTACAATGAGCAGTTCTTC	CASSSQITSYNEQFF
few	NA	TRBV12-3/TRBV12-4	16	TRBJ1-5	TGTGCCAGCAGGCAAACTTCAGGGTTTAGCAATCAGCCCCAGCATTTT	CASRQTSGFSNQPQHF
NA	NA	TRBV5-5	14	TRBJ1-2	TGTGCCAGCCGATTTCCGGGGGGTGGCTATGGCTACACCTTC	CASRFPGGGYGYTF
few	TRBD1	TRBV6-1	15	TRBJ2-7	TGTGCCAGCAGCGTAGGACAGGGGACCTCCTACGAGCAGTACTTC	CASSVGQGTSYEQYF
NA	TRBD2	TRBV12-3/TRBV12-4	18	TRBJ2-1	TGTGCCTGCTGTTTAGCCGTCGGGACTAGCGGGAGTATTTCTGAGCAGTTCTTC	CACCLAVGTSGSISEQFF
few	NA	TRBV20-1	12	TRBJ1-1	TGCAGTGCTAGAGAGTTGGCTCCCCCCGCTTTCTTT	CSARELAPPAFF
NA	NA	TRBV10-3	13	TRBJ2-5	TGTGCCATCAGTGATACCCTAGGAGAGACCCAGTACTTC	CAISDTLGETQYF